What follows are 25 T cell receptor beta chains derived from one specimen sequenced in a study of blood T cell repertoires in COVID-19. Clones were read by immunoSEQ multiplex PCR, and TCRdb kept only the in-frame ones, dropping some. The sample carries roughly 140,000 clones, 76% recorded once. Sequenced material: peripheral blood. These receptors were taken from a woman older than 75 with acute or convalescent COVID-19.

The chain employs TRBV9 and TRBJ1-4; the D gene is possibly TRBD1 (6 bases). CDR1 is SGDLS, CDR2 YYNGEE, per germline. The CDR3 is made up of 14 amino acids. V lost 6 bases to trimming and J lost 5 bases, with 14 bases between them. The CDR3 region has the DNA TGTGCCAGCACCGAGGGGGACACAAATGAAAAACTGTTTTTT. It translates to CASTEGDTNEKLFF.

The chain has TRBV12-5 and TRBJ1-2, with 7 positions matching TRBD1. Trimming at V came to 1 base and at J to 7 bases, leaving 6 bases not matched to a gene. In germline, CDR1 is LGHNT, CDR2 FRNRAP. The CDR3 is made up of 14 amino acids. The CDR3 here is CASGLEGTVGGYTF. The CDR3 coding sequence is TGTGCTAGTGGTTTGGAAGGGACAGTCGGTGGCTACACCTTC.

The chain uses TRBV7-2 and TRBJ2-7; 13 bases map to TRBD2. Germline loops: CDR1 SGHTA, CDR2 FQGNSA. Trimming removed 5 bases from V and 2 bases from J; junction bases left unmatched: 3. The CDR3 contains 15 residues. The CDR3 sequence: CASSLGLAGAYEQYF. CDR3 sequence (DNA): TGTGCCAGCAGCCTCGGACTAGCGGGAGCCTACGAGCAGTACTTC.

DNA for the CDR3: TGTGCCAGCAGTGAATTAGCAGACTCTGGAAACACCATATATTTT. Translated: CASSELADSGNTIYF. This chain joins TRBV6-1 and TRBJ1-3; the D is unclear. Trimming took 2 bases from V and 0 from J, leaving 8 bases between them. This CDR3 has 15 residues. Germline V lookup: CDR1 MNHNS, CDR2 SASEGT.

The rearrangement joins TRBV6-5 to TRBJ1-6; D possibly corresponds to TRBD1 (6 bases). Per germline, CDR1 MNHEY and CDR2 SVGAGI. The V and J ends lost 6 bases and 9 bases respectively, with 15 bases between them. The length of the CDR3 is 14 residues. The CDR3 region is CASSGGQSGSPLHF. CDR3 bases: TGTGCCAGCAGCGGCGGACAGTCAGGTTCACCCCTCCACTTT.

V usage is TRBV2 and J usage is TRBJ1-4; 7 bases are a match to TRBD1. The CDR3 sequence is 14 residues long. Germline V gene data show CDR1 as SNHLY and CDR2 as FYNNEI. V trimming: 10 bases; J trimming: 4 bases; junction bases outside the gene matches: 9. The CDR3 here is CATGLTGYNEKLFF. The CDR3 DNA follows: TGTGCCACCGGATTGACAGGGTATAATGAAAAACTGTTTTTT.

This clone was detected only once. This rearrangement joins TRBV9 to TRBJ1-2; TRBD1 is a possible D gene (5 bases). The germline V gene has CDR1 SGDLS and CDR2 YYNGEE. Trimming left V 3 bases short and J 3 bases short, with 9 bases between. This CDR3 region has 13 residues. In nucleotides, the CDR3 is TGTGCCAGCAGCGCGGACACCGACTATGGCTACACCTTC. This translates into CASSADTDYGYTF.

CDR3 bases: TGTGCCAGCAGCCGACAGGGGCAGGATTCACCCCTCCACTTT. This encodes CASSRQGQDSPLHF. The genes are TRBV6-6 and TRBJ1-6; 8 bases fit TRBD1. The CDR3 length is 14 residues. Germline V gene sequence: CDR1 MNHNY, CDR2 SVGAGI (reference sequence). With V trimmed by 6 bases and J by 8 bases, 6 bases remained unmatched.

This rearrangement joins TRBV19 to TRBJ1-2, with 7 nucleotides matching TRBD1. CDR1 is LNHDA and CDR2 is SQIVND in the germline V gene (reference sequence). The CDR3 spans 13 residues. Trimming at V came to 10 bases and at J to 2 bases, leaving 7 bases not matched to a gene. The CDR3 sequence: CATSYRGNYGYTF. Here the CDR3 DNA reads TGTGCCACCTCATACAGGGGCAACTATGGCTACACCTTC.

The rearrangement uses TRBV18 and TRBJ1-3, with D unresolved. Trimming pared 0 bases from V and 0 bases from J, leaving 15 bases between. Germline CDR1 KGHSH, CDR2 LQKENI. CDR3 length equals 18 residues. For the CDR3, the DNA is TGTGCCAGCTCACCACCTATAACACTTGGGCTCTCTGGAAACACCATATATTTT. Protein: CASSPPITLGLSGNTIYF.

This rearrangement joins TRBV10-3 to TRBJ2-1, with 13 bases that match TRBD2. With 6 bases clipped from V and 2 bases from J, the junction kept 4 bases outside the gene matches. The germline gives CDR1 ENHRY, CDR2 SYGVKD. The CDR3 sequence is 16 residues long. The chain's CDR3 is CAIRAGTSGTYNEQFF. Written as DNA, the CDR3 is TGTGCCATCAGAGCCGGGACTAGCGGGACCTACAATGAGCAGTTCTTC.

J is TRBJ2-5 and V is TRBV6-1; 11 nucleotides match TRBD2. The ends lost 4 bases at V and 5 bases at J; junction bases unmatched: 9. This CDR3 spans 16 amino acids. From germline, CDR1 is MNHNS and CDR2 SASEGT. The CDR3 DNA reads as TGTGCCAGCAGTGGAACTAGCGGGAGTAGCGGGGAGACCCAGTACTTC. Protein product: CASSGTSGSSGETQYF.

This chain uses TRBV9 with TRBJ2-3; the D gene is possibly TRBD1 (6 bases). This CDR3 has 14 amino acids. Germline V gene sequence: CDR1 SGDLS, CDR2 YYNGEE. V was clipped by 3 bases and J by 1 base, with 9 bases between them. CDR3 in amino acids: CASSAAGGTDTQYF. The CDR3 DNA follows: TGTGCCAGCAGCGCGGCAGGGGGCACAGATACGCAGTATTTT.

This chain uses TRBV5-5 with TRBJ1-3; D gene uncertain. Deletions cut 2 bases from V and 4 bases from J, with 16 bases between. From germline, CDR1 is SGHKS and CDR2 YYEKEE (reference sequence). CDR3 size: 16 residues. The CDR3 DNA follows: TGTGCCAGCAGCTTTTACTCAGGCGTTCTAGGAAACACCATATATTTT. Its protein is CASSFYSGVLGNTIYF. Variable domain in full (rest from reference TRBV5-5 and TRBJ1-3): DAGVTQSPTHLIKTRGQQVTLRCSPISGHKSVSWYQQVLGQGPQFIFQYYEKEERGRGNFPDRFSARQFPNYSSELNVNALLLGDSALYLCASSFYSGVLGNTIYFGEGSWLTVV.

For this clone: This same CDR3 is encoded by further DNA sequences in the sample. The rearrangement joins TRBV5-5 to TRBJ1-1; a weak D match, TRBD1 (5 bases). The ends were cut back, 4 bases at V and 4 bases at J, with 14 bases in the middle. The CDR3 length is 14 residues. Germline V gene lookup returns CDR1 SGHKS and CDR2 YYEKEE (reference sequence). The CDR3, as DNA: TGTGCCAGCAGCCCAACGGTGGGGGGCACTGAAGCTTTCTTT. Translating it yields CASSPTVGGTEAFF.

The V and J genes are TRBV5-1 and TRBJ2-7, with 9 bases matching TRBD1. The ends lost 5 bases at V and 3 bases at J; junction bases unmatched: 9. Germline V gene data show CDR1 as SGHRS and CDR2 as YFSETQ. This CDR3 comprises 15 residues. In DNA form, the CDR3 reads TGCGCCAGCAGTCAGACAGGGGGGTCTGGCTACGAGCAGTACTTC. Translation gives CASSQTGGSGYEQYF.

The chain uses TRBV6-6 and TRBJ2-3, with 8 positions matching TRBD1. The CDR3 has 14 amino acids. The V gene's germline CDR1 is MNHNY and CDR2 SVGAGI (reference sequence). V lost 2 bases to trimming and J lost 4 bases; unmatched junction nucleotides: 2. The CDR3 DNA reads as TGTGCCAGCAGTTACGGGGGACAGGCAGATACGCAGTATTTT. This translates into CASSYGGQADTQYF.

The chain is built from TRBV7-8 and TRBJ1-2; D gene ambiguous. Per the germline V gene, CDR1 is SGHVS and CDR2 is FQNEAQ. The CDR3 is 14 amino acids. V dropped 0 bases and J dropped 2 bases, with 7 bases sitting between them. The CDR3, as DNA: TGTGCCAGCAGCTTAGCAGCGCAAAACTATGGCTACACCTTC. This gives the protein CASSLAAQNYGYTF.

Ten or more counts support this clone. The CDR3, as DNA: TGCGCCAGCTCCATGGCGGGCACAGATACGCAGTATTTT. This sequence encodes CASSMAGTDTQYF. The chain employs TRBV5-1 and TRBJ2-3; unclear D gene. The ends were cut back, 7 bases at V and 1 base at J, with 10 bases in the middle. The CDR3 covers 13 residues. Germline assignment: CDR1 SGHRS and CDR2 YFSETQ.

The CDR3 spells CASSQDQGHGYTF. The CDR3 coding sequence is TGTGCCAGCAGCCAAGATCAGGGCCATGGCTACACCTTC. The V and J genes are TRBV14 and TRBJ1-2, with D perhaps TRBD1 (5 bases). CDR3 length: 13 residues. Per germline, CDR1 SGHDN and CDR2 FVKESK. V lost 0 bases and J lost 6, with 8 bases in between.

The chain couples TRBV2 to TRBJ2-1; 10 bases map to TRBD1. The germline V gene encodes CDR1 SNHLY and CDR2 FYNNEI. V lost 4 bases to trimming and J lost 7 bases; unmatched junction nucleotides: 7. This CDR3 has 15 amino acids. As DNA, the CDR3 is TGTGCCAGCAGTGGACAGGGGACAGGGGTGAATGAGCAGTTCTTC. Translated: CASSGQGTGVNEQFF.

CDR3 amino acids: CASSTQYSDTQYF. CDR3 sequence (DNA): TGTGCCAGTAGTACCCAGTATTCAGATACGCAGTATTTT. The chain couples TRBV19 to TRBJ2-3; D is uncertain. The germline V gene encodes CDR1 LNHDA and CDR2 SQIVND (reference sequence). Between the trimmed V and J ends, which lost 4 bases and 4 bases, there was a span of 9 bases. This CDR3 is 13 amino acids long.

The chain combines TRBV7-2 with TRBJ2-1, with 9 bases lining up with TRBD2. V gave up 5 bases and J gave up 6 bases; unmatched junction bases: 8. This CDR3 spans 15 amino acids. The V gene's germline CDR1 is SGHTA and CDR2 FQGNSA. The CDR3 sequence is CASSVSGGPSNEQFF. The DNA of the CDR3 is TGTGCCAGCAGCGTTAGCGGGGGTCCCTCCAATGAGCAGTTCTTC.

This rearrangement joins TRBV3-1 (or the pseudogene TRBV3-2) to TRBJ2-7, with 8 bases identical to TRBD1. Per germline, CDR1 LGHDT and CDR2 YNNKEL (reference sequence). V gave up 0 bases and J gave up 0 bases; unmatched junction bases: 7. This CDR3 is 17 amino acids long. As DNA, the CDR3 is TGTGCCAGCAGCCAAGATTCCCGGGACAGGAGCTCCTACGAGCAGTACTTC. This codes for CASSQDSRDRSSYEQYF.

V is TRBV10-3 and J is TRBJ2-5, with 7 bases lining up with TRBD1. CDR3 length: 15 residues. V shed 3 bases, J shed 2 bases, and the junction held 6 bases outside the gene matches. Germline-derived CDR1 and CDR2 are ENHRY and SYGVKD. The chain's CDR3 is CAISDRDRAQETQYF. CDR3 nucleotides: TGTGCCATCAGTGATCGAGACAGGGCACAAGAGACCCAGTACTTC.